This T cell receptor beta chain was found in a study of blood T cell repertoires in COVID-19. Study processing details: Amplification with reference gene primers provided the estimates of nucleated cell counts. Sequencing used immunoSEQ multiplex PCR; TCRdb keeps in-frame clones, though not all of them. V, J and clone size are those of that table, while D and trimming were read from the DNA. The sample carries approximately 450,000 clones, 75% to 90% recorded once. The sequence derives from a woman in her 30s with acute or convalescent COVID-19. The source material was peripheral blood.

CDR3 sequence: CASSLGLRTGLRNEQYF. The CDR3 DNA reads as TGCGCCAGCAGCTTGGGGCTTAGAACAGGACTAAGAAACGAGCAGTACTTC. The J gene is TRBJ2-7, the V gene TRBV5-1; possibly TRBD2 for D (6 bases). Germline V gives CDR1 SGHRS, CDR2 YFSETQ. This CDR3 contains 17 residues. Trimming left V 0 bases short and J 5 bases short, with 21 bases between.